Sequencing of this TCR beta chain was carried out in a study of T cell repertoires in cytomegalovirus infection. On the study more broadly: Public TCR beta signatures indicated both CMV infection and matching HLA type. Overall study findings and caveats: Cumulative frequency of public TCR beta families picked out carriers of CMV plus the relevant HLA.

Comment on this clonotype: Its target is not known.

Germline CDR1 SGDLS, CDR2 YYNGEE. Trimming at V came to 4 bases and at J to 4 bases, leaving 10 bases not matched to a gene. The CDR3 loop spans 16 amino acids. TCRdb passed the reads through MiXCR, listing each CDR3 protein once. The table shows around 900,000 distinct CDR3 sequences, with 25% to 40% occurring only once. The specimen comprised cultured CD8+ T cells from PBMCs, sampled from culture after CMV antigen stimulation. This clonotype originated in a human donor in good health (CMV status not recorded). Some clones in this sample may be carry-over from other donors' samples. The gene calls are TRBV9 and TRBJ2-5, with 10 bases that match TRBD2. The CDR3 sequence: CASSPQRGGRGETQYF. CDR3 coding DNA: TGTGCCAGCAGCCCTCAGCGGGGGGGCCGTGGAGAGACCCAGTACTTC.